What follows are 13 T cell receptor beta chains derived from one specimen sequenced in a study of PD-L1 blockade in urothelial cancer. Time point of the sample: pretreatment peripheral blood. Using immunoSEQ multiplex PCR, the repertoire was profiled, and TCRdb retains in-frame clones only, with some absent. The data contain 45,000 to 65,000 clones, 65% to 90% of them singletons. The sequencing used PBMCs, collected around atezolizumab (anti-PD-L1) treatment. These receptors originate from a man between 65 and 85 years old with urothelial cancer.

CDR3: CASSHGTSGDLETQYF. The CDR3 coding sequence is TGTGCCAGCAGCCACGGGACTAGCGGGGATTTAGAGACCCAGTACTTC. This chain joins TRBV4-2 and TRBJ2-5; 13 nucleotides agree with TRBD2. CDR3 length: 16 amino acids. The germline gives CDR1 LGHNA, CDR2 YNFKEQ. The V gene end was trimmed by 3 bases and the J gene end by 4 bases; junction bases not matched to a gene: 5.

The gene calls are TRBV13 and TRBJ2-6; D may be TRBD2 (5 bases). V was pared by 6 bases and J by 2 bases, with 11 bases between. CDR3 length: 15 residues. Germline V lookup: CDR1 PRHDT, CDR2 FYEKMQ (reference sequence). CDR3 bases: TGTGCCAGCAGTGCAGACTATACTGGGGCCAACGTCCTGACTTTC. Amino acid sequence: CASSADYTGANVLTF.

Judged by abundance, this clone is medium-sized. This chain connects TRBV4-1 to TRBJ1-5; possibly TRBD1 for D (5 bases). With 4 bases removed from V and 9 bases from J, the gap between germline ends came to 25 bases. CDR3 length equals 17 residues. Germline V gene data show CDR1 as MGHRA and CDR2 as YSYEKL. The DNA of the CDR3 is TGCGCCAGCAGCCCCGATTCAGCCCAGGGTGAGTATCGGCCCCAGCATTTT. Its translation is CASSPDSAQGEYRPQHF.

The genes are TRBV6-1 and TRBJ1-2, with a tentative D call TRBD1 (5 bases). The CDR3 runs 12 residues. V lost 11 bases, J lost 7 bases, and 17 bases lay in between. Germline values: CDR1 MNHNS, CDR2 SASEGT. CDR3 protein: CAAGEMSGGYTF. The CDR3, as DNA: TGTGCCGCGGGGGAAATGTCTGGTGGCTACACCTTC.

The gene calls are TRBV14 and TRBJ1-1; D remains unclear. The CDR3 has 12 amino acids. CDR1 SGHDN and CDR2 FVKESK come from the germline V gene. Trimming pared 2 bases from V and 5 bases from J, leaving 6 bases between. The DNA for the CDR3 is TGTGCCAGCAGCCAAACGGGAACTGAAGCTTTCTTT. Its translation: CASSQTGTEAFF.

This sequence joins TRBV14 and TRBJ1-1, with a weak D call TRBD1 (5 bases). Trimming shortened V by 3 bases and J by 1 base, and 9 bases separated the two germline ends. The germline V gene has CDR1 SGHDN and CDR2 FVKESK. This CDR3 has 14 amino acids. The CDR3 sequence is CASSHRVSNTEAFF. The CDR3 DNA reads TGTGCCAGCAGCCACAGGGTATCGAACACTGAAGCTTTCTTT.

The V call is TRBV5-1, the J call TRBJ1-4; 7 bases are a match to TRBD1. From germline, CDR1 is SGHRS and CDR2 YFSETQ. V lost 4 bases, J lost 2 bases, and 5 bases stayed unmatched. The CDR3 has 15 amino acids. DNA of the CDR3: TGCGCCAGCAGCCGACAGGGCGGGACTAATGAAAAACTGTTTTTT. It translates to CASSRQGGTNEKLFF.

This clone has a single count. The chain couples TRBV6-1 to TRBJ2-1, with TRBD1 as a possible D gene (6 bases). Trimming stripped 4 bases from V and 7 bases from J, with 14 bases between. Germline assignment: CDR1 MNHNS and CDR2 SASEGT. The CDR3 covers 14 residues. CDR3 sequence reads: CASSGGLALNEQFF. The CDR3 DNA sequence: TGTGCCAGCAGTGGGGGGCTAGCTTTAAATGAGCAGTTCTTC.

The genes are TRBV29-1 and TRBJ2-5; TRBD2 matches at 14 bases. With 6 bases clipped from V and 5 bases from J, the junction kept 2 bases outside the gene matches. The CDR3 spans 13 residues. The V gene's germline CDR1 is SQVTM and CDR2 ANQGSEA. CDR3 DNA sequence: TGCAGCGTGGGGACTAGCGGGAGTGAGACCCAGTACTTC. Translation gives CSVGTSGSETQYF.

The chain has TRBV11-2 and TRBJ2-7, with 7 nucleotides matching TRBD2. CDR1 and CDR2 (germline): SGHAT, FQNNGV. V dropped 4 bases and J dropped 6; count of bases not matched to a gene: 12. This CDR3 is 15 amino acids long. Written as DNA, the CDR3 is TGTGCCAGCAGCTCCGGGGGGAGGGTTCTTGGCGAGCAGTACTTC. Amino acids: CASSSGGRVLGEQYF.

The V call is TRBV2, the J call TRBJ2-1, with 12 bases identical to TRBD1. CDR1 is SNHLY and CDR2 is FYNNEI in the germline V gene. This CDR3 comprises 15 residues. The V segment lost 7 bases and the J segment 9 bases; nucleotides outside the gene matches: 10. CDR3 amino acids: CASTFPGQGAGEQFF. For the CDR3, the DNA is TGTGCCAGCACCTTTCCGGGACAGGGGGCAGGTGAGCAGTTCTTC. Filled out from reference TRBV2 and TRBJ2-1, the complete variable domain reads EPEVTQTPSHQVTQMGQEVILRCVPISNHLYFYWYRQILGQKVEFLVSFYNNEISEKSEIFDDQFSVERPDGSNFTLKIRSTKLEDSAMYFCASTFPGQGAGEQFFGPGTRLTVL.

This clone was counted a few times. The genes are TRBV5-4 and TRBJ2-1, with D unresolved. Trimming took off 1 base at V and 7 bases at J, with 9 bases between the two ends. Germline V gene lookup returns CDR1 SGHNT and CDR2 YYREEE (reference sequence). The length of the CDR3 is 13 residues. The CDR3 spells CASSLWAANEQFF. For the CDR3, the DNA is TGTGCCAGCAGCTTGTGGGCTGCTAATGAGCAGTTCTTC.

This chain links TRBV4-1 with TRBJ1-4, with 9 bases matching TRBD1. The CDR3 runs 13 residues. CDR1 is MGHRA and CDR2 is YSYEKL in the germline V gene. The trim removed 1 base at V and 12 bases at J, leaving 3 bases unmatched. This CDR3 is CASSQVGDRELFF. The CDR3 DNA reads as TGCGCCAGCAGCCAAGTGGGGGACAGGGAACTGTTTTTT.